One sample yielded the 9 T cell receptor beta chains listed below, sequenced in a study of shared clonotypes between healthy human individuals. The data were produced by immunoSEQ multiplex PCR, yet TCRdb's version contains in-frame clones alone and is incomplete. The sample records about 480,000 clones, around 74% being singletons. Input material: PBMCs. The receptors derive from a woman between 40 and 50 years old in good health. Some clones in this sample may be carry-over from other donors' samples.

The chain uses TRBV27 and TRBJ2-1, with 13 positions matching TRBD2. Trimming took 2 bases from V and 12 from J; bases not matched to a gene: 13. Germline CDR1 is MNHEY and CDR2 is SMNVEV (reference sequence). The CDR3 contains 17 residues. CDR3 coding DNA: TGTGCCAGCAGTTTAGAGGATTGGACTAGCGGGAGTAGAGGGCAGTTCTTC. The encoded protein is CASSLEDWTSGSRGQFF.

The J gene is TRBJ2-3, the V gene TRBV7-2; D possibly corresponds to TRBD1 (5 bases). The CDR3 consists of 14 residues. The V end lost 2 bases, the J end lost 6 bases, and 12 bases lay between the germline ends. Germline values: CDR1 SGHTA, CDR2 FQGNSA. CDR3 DNA: TGTGCCAGCAGCTTATTGGGGCAAACCGATACGCAGTATTTT. Translated, it gives CASSLLGQTDTQYF.

The chain joins TRBV5-1 to TRBJ2-7; D ambiguous. There are 15 residues in the CDR3. CDR1 and CDR2 (germline): SGHRS, YFSETQ. Trimming stripped 2 bases from V and 3 bases from J, with 15 bases between. The CDR3 loop is CASSFGTAGSYEQYF. The CDR3 DNA follows: TGCGCCAGCAGCTTTGGAACAGCCGGTAGCTACGAGCAGTACTTC.

The chain recombines TRBV21-1 with TRBJ2-1; TRBD2 reflects the table's D call only, with no check against the DNA. TRBV21-1 is designated a pseudogene. CDR3 length equals 15 residues. The CDR3 loop is CASSNGQGGWHEQFF. CDR3 bases: TGTGCCAGCAGCAACGGACAAGGAGGGTGGCATGAGCAGTTCTTC.

The chain has TRBV4-2 and TRBJ2-4; 9 bases line up with TRBD1. Trimming took 6 bases from V and 5 from J; bases not matched to a gene: 11. The germline V gene encodes CDR1 LGHNA and CDR2 YNFKEQ. The length of the CDR3 is 16 residues. The CDR3 coding sequence is TGTGCCAGCAGGTTAGGGAGCCGGACAGGGGAAAACATTCAGTACTTC. This encodes CASRLGSRTGENIQYF.

The chain is built from TRBV5-1 and TRBJ2-7, with D perhaps matching TRBD1 (6 bases). Trimming left V 5 bases short and J 3 bases short, with 18 bases between. CDR3 length: 15 residues. Germline CDR1 reads SGHRS; CDR2 reads YFSETQ. CDR3 region: CASRQRTDGVYEQYF. The CDR3 nucleotides are TGCGCCAGCAGGCAGAGGACAGATGGGGTCTACGAGCAGTACTTC.

This chain joins TRBV7-2 and TRBJ2-7; D remains ambiguous. V was shortened by 1 base and J by 9 bases, with 13 bases between the two germline ends. Per the germline V gene, CDR1 is SGHTA and CDR2 is FQGNSA. The CDR3 is made up of 13 amino acids. The CDR3 DNA reads as TGTGCCAGCAGCTTAGACTCCAGTCAGGTGCAGTACTTC. Its protein is CASSLDSSQVQYF. The full variable domain, its missing parts supplied by reference TRBV7-2 and TRBJ2-7, is GAGVSQSPSNKVTEKGKDVELRCDPISGHTALYWYRQSLGQGLEFLIYFQGNSAPDKSGLPSDRFSAERTGGSVSTLTIQRTQQEDSAVYLCASSLDSSQVQYFGPGTRLTVT.

This clone was observed at least ten times. V usage is TRBV6-1 and J usage is TRBJ2-1; D is perhaps TRBD1 or TRBD2 (5 bases each). Germline V gene data show CDR1 as MNHNS and CDR2 as SASEGT. This CDR3 is 14 amino acids long. Trimming took 4 bases from V and 4 from J, leaving 11 bases between them. CDR3 in amino acids: CASSAGGDYNEQFF. CDR3 DNA: TGTGCCAGCAGTGCTGGGGGTGATTACAATGAGCAGTTCTTC.

The chain recombines TRBV29-1 with TRBJ2-5; TRBD1 might be the D (5 bases). The J call is doubtful: the DNA matches TRBJ2-7 better. Germline CDR1 is SQVTM and CDR2 is ANQGSEA. The CDR3 has 13 amino acids. The CDR3 DNA reads as TGCAGCGTTGTAGGGCAGGGTTACTACGAGCAGTACTTC. It translates to CSVVGQGYYEQYF.